In this sample, the clone carrying this T cell receptor beta chain turned up many times. This specimen comes from a study of blood T cell repertoires in COVID-19. Study-wide context: Acute and convalescent COVID-19 samples came from the United States, Italy and Spain.

Original methodology: Estimated nucleated cell counts came from reference gene primer amplification. Produced via immunoSEQ multiplex PCR; TCRdb's table is partial and in-frame only. That table furnishes V, J and clone size, whereas the DNA furnished D and trimming. The sample carries about 150,000 clones, around 83% recorded once. Per the germline V gene, CDR1 is MNHEY and CDR2 is SVGAGI. Trimming removed 11 bases from V and 3 bases from J, with 10 bases in between. The CDR3 extends over 11 amino acids. A Seattle source enrolled patients during active infection and followed them longitudinally. The sequenced sample consisted of peripheral blood. This chain links TRBV6-5 with TRBJ1-1, with no clear D. This clonotype originated in a woman aged 60-70 years with COVID-19, enrolled during active disease. This CDR3 reads CASQRYTEAFF. The CDR3 nucleotides are TGTGCCTCTCAGAGGTACACTGAAGCTTTCTTT.